What follows are 14 T cell receptor beta chains derived from one specimen sequenced in a study of cytomegalovirus exposure and HLA in healthy donors. Use of 60 Vbeta and 13 Jbeta primers characterized the PCR. TCRdb's table, derived via immunoSEQ multiplex PCR, lists solely in-frame clones and lacks some. The sample yields 200,000 to 250,000 clones, of which the top ten take up 1.1%. Material: PBMCs. The receptor set was obtained from a girl aged 2 to 9 in good health and CMV-seropositive.

V usage is TRBV9 and J usage is TRBJ2-3; TRBD2 aligns across 13 bases. Germline CDR1 reads SGDLS; CDR2 reads YYNGEE. The ends lost 1 base at V and 3 bases at J; junction bases unmatched: 2. CDR3 size: 16 residues. For the CDR3, the DNA is TGTGCCAGCAGCGTACGACTAGCGGGAGGTACAGATACGCAGTATTTT. This encodes CASSVRLAGGTDTQYF.

The CDR3: CASQETGGWYTEAFF. In nucleotides, the CDR3 is TGTGCCAGCCAAGAAACAGGGGGCTGGTACACTGAAGCTTTCTTT. This rearrangement joins TRBV7-9 to TRBJ1-1; 9 bases align to TRBD1. Per the germline V gene, CDR1 is SEHNR and CDR2 is FQNEAQ (reference sequence). The length of the CDR3 is 15 residues. Losses at the gene ends were 8 bases for V and 3 bases for J; bases not matched to a gene: 10.

V usage is TRBV14 and J usage is TRBJ2-1; D is perhaps TRBD1 (5 bases). V was cut by 1 base and J by 0 bases, with 7 bases left in between. This CDR3 is 15 amino acids long. Germline V gives CDR1 SGHDN, CDR2 FVKESK. The CDR3 reads CASSQGTTSYNEQFF. The CDR3 DNA is TGTGCCAGCAGCCAAGGGACAACCTCCTACAATGAGCAGTTCTTC. Supplemented by reference TRBV14 and TRBJ2-1, the full variable domain reads EAGVTQFPSHSVIEKGQTVTLRCDPISGHDNLYWYRRVMGKEIKFLLHFVKESKQDESGMPNNRFLAERTGGTYSTLKVQPAELEDSGVYFCASSQGTTSYNEQFFGPGTRLTVL.

The V call is TRBV5-5, the J call TRBJ1-1, with D tentatively TRBD1 (5 bases). The CDR3 covers 14 residues. Germline CDR1 and CDR2: SGHKS and YYEKEE (reference sequence). V was pared by 1 base and J by 6 bases, with 13 bases between. In DNA form, the CDR3 reads TGTGCCAGCAGCTTGACCGGGGGGGTAGCTGAAGCTTTCTTT. This sequence encodes CASSLTGGVAEAFF.

The CDR3: CAISESISGDNYGYTF. Written as DNA, the CDR3 is TGTGCCATCAGTGAGTCGATCTCGGGGGACAACTATGGCTACACCTTC. J is TRBJ1-2 and V is TRBV10-3, with D perhaps matching TRBD1 (5 bases). Trimming took off 0 bases at V and 2 bases at J, with 13 bases between the two ends. Germline values: CDR1 ENHRY, CDR2 SYGVKD. The CDR3 is 16 residues long.

The chain employs TRBV10-3 and TRBJ2-1; TRBD2 agrees at 8 bases. The V and J ends lost 3 bases and 6 bases, in that order; junction bases with no gene match: 10. CDR1 ENHRY and CDR2 SYGVKD come from the germline V gene. There are 16 residues in the CDR3. CDR3 loop: CAISDNELADLNEQFF. The CDR3, as DNA: TGTGCCATCAGTGATAATGAACTAGCGGACCTCAATGAGCAGTTCTTC.

The chain employs TRBV30 and TRBJ2-1; perhaps TRBD1 as D (5 bases). The length of the CDR3 is 15 residues. The V gene's germline CDR1 is GTSNPN and CDR2 SVGIG (reference sequence). Trimming took off 4 bases at V and 7 bases at J, with 20 bases between the two ends. This CDR3 reads CAWMDFIGVMNEQFF. In DNA, the CDR3 is TGTGCCTGGATGGATTTTATAGGGGTGATGAATGAGCAGTTCTTC.

The chain recombines TRBV5-6 with TRBJ2-7; 7 bases fit TRBD1. Per germline, CDR1 SGHDT and CDR2 YYEEEE. The CDR3 sequence is 14 residues long. V was clipped by 5 bases and J by 5 bases; unmatched bases: 10. The DNA of the CDR3 is TGTGCCAGCAGTTCCAGACAGGGCCACGACGAGCAGTACTTC. Protein sequence: CASSSRQGHDEQYF.

The V and J genes are TRBV5-1 and TRBJ2-3; a possible D gene is TRBD1 (6 bases). V was shortened by 6 bases and J by 0 bases, with 11 bases between the two germline ends. Germline V gene lookup returns CDR1 SGHRS and CDR2 YFSETQ. The CDR3 runs to 14 residues. This CDR3 reads CASTGQWSTDTQYF. CDR3 in DNA: TGCGCCAGCACCGGACAGTGGAGCACAGATACGCAGTATTTT.

The V call is TRBV27, the J call TRBJ1-5; 7 nucleotides agree with TRBD1. The CDR3 has 14 amino acids. V was clipped by 3 bases and J by 2 bases; unmatched bases: 1. Germline V CDR1 and CDR2: MNHEY, SMNVEV (reference sequence). CDR3 loop: CASSFDRGNQPQHF. Written as DNA, the CDR3 is TGTGCCAGCAGTTTTGACAGGGGCAATCAGCCCCAGCATTTT.

The gene calls are TRBV15 and TRBJ2-1; TRBD2 aligns across 8 bases. CDR3 length: 20 residues. Trimming removed 5 bases from V and 2 bases from J; junction bases left unmatched: 20. The germline V gene has CDR1 LNHNV and CDR2 YYDKDF (reference sequence). Here the CDR3 reads CATSSEVRTSSRPPYNEQFF. The DNA for the CDR3 is TGTGCCACCAGCTCCGAAGTCCGGACTAGCTCTCGCCCGCCCTACAATGAGCAGTTCTTC.

CDR3 nucleotides: TGTGCCAGCTCACGGGGACAGGAGGACGAGCAGTACTTC. Its protein product is CASSRGQEDEQYF. This chain links TRBV18 with TRBJ2-7; 8 nucleotides match TRBD1. This CDR3 is built from 13 residues. Looked up from germline, CDR1 is KGHSH and CDR2 is LQKENI. V gave up 4 bases and J gave up 5 bases; unmatched junction bases: 4.

CDR3 sequence: CAISQPGTGRADTQYF. DNA for the CDR3: TGTGCCATCAGCCAACCCGGGACAGGGAGGGCAGATACGCAGTATTTT. The V and J genes are TRBV10-3 and TRBJ2-3; 9 nucleotides agree with TRBD1. The CDR3 consists of 16 residues. Germline trimming cut 6 bases from V and 4 bases from J; bases unmatched to any gene: 11. Germline lookup yields CDR1 ENHRY and CDR2 SYGVKD.

V is TRBV7-3 and J is TRBJ1-1, with TRBD1 identical over 10 bases. Germline values: CDR1 SGHTA, CDR2 FQGTGA. With 5 bases clipped from V and 5 bases from J, the junction kept 11 bases outside the gene matches. This CDR3 region has 16 residues. The DNA for the CDR3 is TGTGCCAGCAGCCCTCCTCGGGACAGGGGTCGTACTGAAGCTTTCTTT. It specifies CASSPPRDRGRTEAFF.